The 22 T cell receptor beta chains below all came from one sample that was sequenced in a study of graft-versus-host responses after intestinal transplantation. Measured with immunoSEQ multiplex PCR; TCRdb has only the in-frame clones, and not every one. Of about 17,000 clones in the sample, roughly 80% are singletons; the top ten hold about 8%. Processing released intraepithelial and lamina propria lymphocytes from the graft tissue. The source material was ileum tissue, sampled roughly 460 days after intestinal transplant. These TCRs come from a human patient who received an intestinal transplant, so some T cells may come from the graft donor.

The chain carries TRBV5-5 and TRBJ1-1; D might be TRBD1 (6 bases). The CDR3 extends over 14 amino acids. Germline V lookup: CDR1 SGHKS, CDR2 YYEKEE (reference sequence). V lost 1 base, J lost 1 base, and 8 bases lay in between. The CDR3 spells CASSLWGQNTEAFF. The CDR3 bases are TGTGCCAGCAGCTTGTGGGGGCAGAACACTGAAGCTTTCTTT.

The sample holds a few counts of this clone. The rearrangement links TRBV7-8 to TRBJ1-3; no reliable D call. Germline CDR1 SGHVS, CDR2 FQNEAQ. The CDR3 runs to 13 residues. The V end lost 5 bases, the J end lost 1 base, and 6 bases lay between the germline ends. The chain's CDR3 is CASSGESGNTIYF. CDR3 nucleotide sequence: TGTGCCAGCAGCGGGGAGTCTGGAAACACCATATATTTT.

J is TRBJ2-1 and V is TRBV5-1; TRBD1 matches at 7 bases. Germline V gene lookup returns CDR1 SGHRS and CDR2 YFSETQ. The J segment lost 0 bases and the V segment lost 4 bases, leaving 10 bases of the junction unmatched. The CDR3 runs 17 residues. The CDR3 region has the DNA TGCGCCAGCAGCCTCCGGGACAGTACCTTCTCCTACAATGAGCAGTTCTTC. It codes for CASSLRDSTFSYNEQFF.

This clone was counted once. The rearrangement links TRBV10-3 to TRBJ1-6, with no clear D. The V gene lost 6 bases and the J gene lost 14 bases, with 14 bases spanning the gap. The CDR3 spans 12 residues. Looked up from germline, CDR1 is ENHRY and CDR2 is SYGVKD. In DNA, the CDR3 is TGTGCCATCAGCCCTGACTTCAGCGCCCTCCACTTT. It is translated as CAISPDFSALHF.

The table lists this clone with a few counts. This chain connects TRBV4-3 to TRBJ1-2; D not resolved. V was cut by 1 base and J by 5 bases, with 11 bases left in between. The CDR3 runs to 14 residues. CDR1 is LGHNA, CDR2 YSLEER, per germline. In nucleotides, the CDR3 is TGCGCCAGCAGCCAAGCAGATGGACTTTATGGCTACACCTTC. Translating it yields CASSQADGLYGYTF.

V is TRBV4-1 and J is TRBJ1-5; D gene unclear. V dropped 1 base and J dropped 0 bases, with 13 bases sitting between them. CDR3 length equals 17 residues. From germline, CDR1 is MGHRA and CDR2 YSYEKL. The CDR3 sequence: CASSQGGSGYSNQPQHF. In DNA, the CDR3 is TGCGCCAGCAGCCAAGGTGGGTCAGGATATAGCAATCAGCCCCAGCATTTT.

V gene TRBV9 combines with J gene TRBJ2-5; 8 nucleotides line up with TRBD2. The V segment lost 3 bases and the J segment 5 bases; nucleotides outside the gene matches: 9. This CDR3 spans 15 amino acids. The germline CDR1 and CDR2 sequences are SGDLS and YYNGEE. Written as DNA, the CDR3 is TGTGCCAGCAGCGCCCCGGGGGGGCGGTTGGAGACCCAGTACTTC. As protein: CASSAPGGRLETQYF.

The chain employs TRBV9 and TRBJ1-2; possible D gene TRBD1, 6 bases. Per the germline V gene, CDR1 is SGDLS and CDR2 is YYNGEE. There are 13 residues in the CDR3. V lost 3 bases to trimming and J lost 8 bases, with 14 bases between them. CDR3 coding DNA: TGTGCCAGCAGCGGGAGTGGGGGGACAGGCTACACCTTC. Translated, it gives CASSGSGGTGYTF.

This chain uses TRBV7-2 with TRBJ2-7; D possibly corresponds to TRBD2 (5 bases). Germline V lookup: CDR1 SGHTA, CDR2 FQGNSA. CDR3 length: 13 amino acids. V was clipped by 0 bases and J by 7 bases, with 10 bases between them. CDR3 DNA: TGTGCCAGCAGCTTAGCGCGTCCGGGGGAGCAGTACTTC. Translation gives CASSLARPGEQYF.

V and J are TRBV2 and TRBJ1-4; tentative D call: TRBD1 (5 bases). The CDR3 length is 14 residues. V lost 6 bases to trimming and J lost 7 bases, with 15 bases between them. The germline CDR1 and CDR2 sequences are SNHLY and FYNNEI. CDR3 DNA: TGTGCCAGCAGAGCCGGGACCATGGGTGAAAAACTGTTTTTT. This codes for CASRAGTMGEKLFF.

This clone has only a few counts. The rearrangement joins TRBV6-4 to TRBJ2-6; either TRBD1 or TRBD2 may fit D (5 bases each). V was shortened by 3 bases and J by 2 bases, with 5 bases between the two germline ends. The CDR3 is 14 amino acids. Per germline, CDR1 MRHNA and CDR2 SNTAGT. CDR3 sequence: CASSEGAGANVLTF. CDR3 coding DNA: TGTGCCAGCAGTGAGGGGGCTGGGGCCAACGTCCTGACTTTC.

This clone has just one count. V gene TRBV2 combines with J gene TRBJ1-1; D is ambiguous. V was shortened by 6 bases and J by 3 bases, with 8 bases between the two germline ends. The CDR3 extends over 12 amino acids. In germline, CDR1 is SNHLY, CDR2 FYNNEI. The CDR3 sequence: CASRGIYTEAFF. The CDR3 DNA reads as TGTGCCAGCAGGGGGATTTACACTGAAGCTTTCTTT.

This chain uses TRBV7-8 with TRBJ2-7; 10 nucleotides match TRBD1. With V trimmed by 5 bases and J by 5 bases, 9 bases remained unmatched. The length of the CDR3 is 15 residues. The germline V gene has CDR1 SGHVS and CDR2 FQNEAQ. This chain's CDR3 is CASSQNPGTGDEQYF. The CDR3 nucleotides are TGTGCCAGCAGCCAGAACCCCGGGACAGGGGACGAGCAGTACTTC.

The chain recombines TRBV4-1 with TRBJ1-1; D gene unclear. The CDR3 runs to 15 residues. V was clipped by 4 bases and J by 4 bases, with 16 bases between them. Germline assignment: CDR1 MGHRA and CDR2 YSYEKL. CDR3 in DNA: TGCGCCAGCAGCCCCGACCCGATTTGGGGCACTGAAGCTTTCTTT. The encoded protein is CASSPDPIWGTEAFF.

With respect to this clone: The CDR3 end shows no conserved phenylalanine or tryptophan, and so a read error is likely. V and J are TRBV2 and TRBJ1-1; D remains unclear. The germline V and J ends were trimmed by 6 bases and 0 bases, with 8 bases remaining between them. CDR1 SNHLY and CDR2 FYNNEI come from the germline V gene. The CDR3 spans 13 residues. The chain's CDR3 is CASSQQMNTEAFS. The CDR3 bases are TGTGCCAGCAGCCAACAGATGAACACTGAAGCTTTCTCT.

The chain carries TRBV18 and TRBJ2-3, with 13 bases aligning to TRBD2. V trimming: 6 bases; J trimming: 4 bases; junction bases outside the gene matches: 1. The germline V gene has CDR1 KGHSH and CDR2 LQKENI. This CDR3 is 14 amino acids long. The CDR3 spells CASSGLAGPDTQYF. CDR3 in DNA: TGTGCCAGCTCGGGACTAGCGGGACCAGATACGCAGTATTTT.

The rearrangement uses TRBV10-3 and TRBJ2-2, with 10 bases aligning to TRBD1. V trimming: 10 bases; J trimming: 5 bases; junction bases outside the gene matches: 10. Germline V gene data show CDR1 as ENHRY and CDR2 as SYGVKD. The CDR3 runs 15 residues. In nucleotides, the CDR3 is TGTGCCACGACACCGGGACAGGGGAGGACCGGGGAGCTGTTTTTT. Translated: CATTPGQGRTGELFF.

The V call is TRBV11-2, the J call TRBJ2-7; tentatively, D is TRBD1 (5 bases). CDR1 is SGHAT and CDR2 is FQNNGV in the germline V gene. The V end was cut by 4 bases, the J end by 3 bases, with 16 bases between. CDR3 length: 15 amino acids. CDR3 sequence reads: CASSSTASLFYEQYF. The CDR3 DNA sequence: TGTGCCAGCAGCTCGACAGCCTCCCTCTTCTACGAGCAGTACTTC.

V usage is TRBV7-9 and J usage is TRBJ2-5, with TRBD2 matching 11 bases. The J segment lost 5 bases and the V segment lost 7 bases, leaving 12 bases of the junction unmatched. The germline CDR1 and CDR2 sequences are SEHNR and FQNEAQ (reference sequence). This CDR3 comprises 16 residues. The CDR3 DNA is TGTGCCAGCACCCCCGGGGCTAGCGGGAGGTCGGAGACCCAGTACTTC. Translation gives CASTPGASGRSETQYF.

The chain employs TRBV4-2 and TRBJ2-2; D uncertain. The CDR3 has 16 residues. Per the germline V gene, CDR1 is LGHNA and CDR2 is YNFKEQ. Trimming cost V 1 base and J 0 bases, with 9 bases left between them. The CDR3 coding sequence is TGTGCCAGCAGCCAAGTGGCAGGAACGAACACCGGGGAGCTGTTTTTT. Encoded protein: CASSQVAGTNTGELFF.

The V and J genes are TRBV7-2 and TRBJ2-5; D may be TRBD1 (6 bases). Germline V lookup: CDR1 SGHTA, CDR2 FQGNSA. This CDR3 has 12 amino acids. Trimming shortened V by 5 bases and J by 11 bases, and 15 bases separated the two germline ends. The CDR3 sequence is CASSLRGLGQYF. CDR3 coding DNA: TGTGCCAGCAGCCTCAGGGGCTTAGGGCAGTACTTC.

This clone is a singleton in its sample. The chain has TRBV13 and TRBJ1-2; possible D gene TRBD1, 6 bases. Deletions cut 5 bases from V and 8 bases from J, with 18 bases between. Germline CDR1 is PRHDT and CDR2 is FYEKMQ (reference sequence). The CDR3 is made up of 14 amino acids. CDR3 nucleotide sequence: TGTGCCAGCAGCCCGACCACAGGGACGGGCGGCTACACCTTC. This gives the protein CASSPTTGTGGYTF.